A selection of T cell receptor beta chains follows, all from one sample in a study of cytomegalovirus exposure and HLA in healthy donors. Measured with immunoSEQ multiplex PCR; TCRdb has only the in-frame clones, and not every one. The sample holds 150,000 to 200,000 clones, approximately 80% seen once. Sequencing was performed on PBMCs. The receptors shown here come from a woman in her forties or fifties in good health and CMV-seronegative. Each CDR3 is given with its conserved first and last residue. The D gene is left open where the match is weak. Only some rows state a clone size, as once, few, many or a class for expanded clones.

-,TRBV7-8,few,TRBJ2-7,TGTGCCAGCAGCTTGGACACTTTATACGAGCAGTACTTC,CASSLDTLYEQYF
-,TRBV9,-,TRBJ1-2,TGTGCCAGCAGCGTAGGAAGGTCGGGTTTTGCCTATGGCTACACCTTC,CASSVGRSGFAYGYTF
TRBD1,TRBV19,-,TRBJ2-7,TGTGCCAGTAGTCCCACCGCGGGACAGGGAGTAAGGGAGCAGTACTTC,CASSPTAGQGVREQYF
-,TRBV11-3,-,TRBJ2-5,TGTGCCAGCAGCTTGGGTCGCAGGGCCGAAGAGACCCAGTACTTC,CASSLGRRAEETQYF
-,TRBV28,few,TRBJ1-2,TGTGCCAGCAGTTTTTCCCAGGGCTATGGCTACACCTTC,CASSFSQGYGYTF
-,TRBV7-6,-,TRBJ2-5,TGTGCCAGCAGCCCGGGACAGCGGGCGGAGACCCAGTACTTC,CASSPGQRAETQYF
-,TRBV30,-,TRBJ1-5,TGTGCCTGGAGTACAGGAATGTTTCAGCCCCAGCATTTT,CAWSTGMFQPQHF
TRBD2,TRBV6-1,-,TRBJ2-7,TGTGCCAGCAGTCCCGGGACTAGCATCTACGAGCAGTACTTC,CASSPGTSIYEQYF
-,TRBV21-1,few,TRBJ1-2,TGTGCCAGCAGGGCGCGGGGGTCGGGCTATGGCTACACCTTC,CASRARGSGYGYTF
-,TRBV9,-,TRBJ1-3,TGTGCCAGCAGCTACAGCTCTGGAAACACCATATATTTT,CASSYSSGNTIYF
-,TRBV29-1,-,TRBJ1-2,TGCAGCGTTGGGGGGGTCTCTAACTATGGCTACACCTTC,CSVGGVSNYGYTF
TRBD2,TRBV2,-,TRBJ2-3,TGTGCCAGCATCGATGGGGGGGTGGGGGATACGCAGTATTTT,CASIDGGVGDTQYF
-,TRBV6-4,-,TRBJ2-3,TGTGCCAGCAGTGACTCAGGGGGAGCCGTTGATACGCAGTATTTT,CASSDSGGAVDTQYF
-,TRBV18,-,TRBJ1-5,TGTGCCAGCTCACCACAAGGCGGGCAGTTAAATCAGCCCCAGCATTTT,CASSPQGGQLNQPQHF
TRBD1,TRBV7-2,-,TRBJ1-4,TGTGCCAGCAGCTCCCTCGGGACAGGGAGGGAAAAACTGTTTTTT,CASSSLGTGREKLFF
TRBD2,TRBV2,-,TRBJ2-5,TGTGCCAGCAGTGGGGTAGCGGGTTTCCAAGAGACCCAGTACTTC,CASSGVAGFQETQYF
TRBD1,TRBV28,-,TRBJ2-7,TGTGCCAGCAGTTTATCTTCCGGGACAGGGGCCTACGAGCAGTACTTC,CASSLSSGTGAYEQYF
TRBD1,TRBV28,-,TRBJ2-1,TGTGCCAGCGAGGCTCCGGGACAGGGGGCGTACAATGAGCAGTTCTTC,CASEAPGQGAYNEQFF
-,TRBV2,-,TRBJ2-7,TGTGCCAGCAGCGCCGACAGTTACGAGCAGTACTTC,CASSADSYEQYF
TRBD1,TRBV28,-,TRBJ1-1,TGTGCCAGCAGAGCGCACAGACGGTACAGGGGTGAGGGCACTGAAGCTTTCTTT,CASRAHRRYRGEGTEAFF
-,TRBV2,once,TRBJ1-1,TGTGCCAGCAGCCCAAGTGGGGGCCCTATGAACACTGAAGCTTTCTTT,CASSPSGGPMNTEAFF
-,TRBV15,once,TRBJ1-3,TGTGCCACCAGCAGAGCCCTCTCTGGAAACACCATATATTTT,CATSRALSGNTIYF
TRBD2,TRBV5-4,-,TRBJ2-5,TGTGCCAGCAGCTTGGTAGCGGGAGAGGGGGAGACCCAGTACTTC,CASSLVAGEGETQYF
TRBD1,TRBV28,few,TRBJ1-5,TGTGCCAGCAGTGCACAGGGGGCGATCTATAGCAATCAGCCCCAGCATTTT,CASSAQGAIYSNQPQHF
TRBD1,TRBV6-1,-,TRBJ1-5,TGTGCCAGCGTGGACAGGGGGAATCAGCCCCAGCATTTT,CASVDRGNQPQHF
-,TRBV30,-,TRBJ1-1,TGTGCCAGCGTATTACAGGAGAACACTGAAGCTTTCTTT,CASVLQENTEAFF
TRBD2,TRBV5-1,few,TRBJ2-1,TGCGCCAGCAGCTTGGTGGGACTAGCCTACAATGAGCAGTTCTTC,CASSLVGLAYNEQFF
-,TRBV9,-,TRBJ1-1,TGTGCCAGCGGGGGGTCCCCGAACACTGAAGCTTTCTTT,CASGGSPNTEAFF
-,TRBV5-6,-,TRBJ1-1,TGTGCCAGCAGCTTGAACCCGAACACGAACACTGAAGCTTTCTTT,CASSLNPNTNTEAFF
-,TRBV9,-,TRBJ1-1,TGTGCCAGCAGCGCGACAGTGAATCTCATGAACACTGAAGCTTTCTTT,CASSATVNLMNTEAFF
-,TRBV6-5,few,TRBJ2-6,TGTGCCAGCAGAGGGGGTCCTTCTGGGGCCAACGTCCTGACTTTC,CASRGGPSGANVLTF
-,TRBV13,-,TRBJ1-2,TGTACCAGCAGGGACCCCGGGACTGCAAGAGGTGGCTACACCTTC,CTSRDPGTARGGYTF
-,TRBV6-4,-,TRBJ2-1,TGTGCCAGCAGTAACAGCAATGAGCAGTTCTTC,CASSNSNEQFF
-,TRBV27,once,TRBJ1-6,TGTGCCAGCAGTTACCTACAGGGCTCACCCCTCCACTTT,CASSYLQGSPLHF
-,TRBV21-1,few,TRBJ2-2,TGTGCCAGCAGCATTCGAGTGCTACAGGGGCCCGGGGAGCTGTTTTTT,CASSIRVLQGPGELFF
-,TRBV6-5,-,TRBJ1-2,TGTGCCAGCAGAGGGGAACTAGGGCGGGGCTATGGCTACACCTTC,CASRGELGRGYGYTF
-,TRBV6-1,-,TRBJ1-4,TGTGCGACGGCCCTTGGGGGGACCCTCGGTGAAAAACTGTTTTTT,CATALGGTLGEKLFF
TRBD1,TRBV28,-,TRBJ1-4,TGTGCCAGCAGGCGAGTACAGGGGGCAGGAGGGCTGAATGAAAAACTGTTTTTT,CASRRVQGAGGLNEKLFF
TRBD1,TRBV7-2,-,TRBJ2-5,TGTGCCAGCAGCCATAGACAGGGGGGGAGGGAGACCCAGTACTTC,CASSHRQGGRETQYF
-,TRBV5-5,-,TRBJ2-6,TGTGCCAGCAGCTTGGTTCGGGGAAACTCTGGGGCCAACGTCCTGACTTTC,CASSLVRGNSGANVLTF
-,TRBV7-9,-,TRBJ1-3,TGTGCCAGCAGCTTAGGGCCCGCCCCTGGAAACACCATATATTTT,CASSLGPAPGNTIYF
TRBD2,TRBV7-7,-,TRBJ2-5,TGTGCCAGCAGTCTAAGCGGGAGGGCCGGGAAAGAGACCCAGTACTTC,CASSLSGRAGKETQYF
-,TRBV2,-,TRBJ1-2,TGTGCCAGCAGTGGACTGGACATTCGGTATGGCTACACCTTC,CASSGLDIRYGYTF
-,TRBV2,-,TRBJ1-4,TGTGCCAGTTCGACAGAAGTGGATGAAAAACTGTTTTTT,CASSTEVDEKLFF
-,TRBV6-5,few,TRBJ2-2,TGTGCCAGCAGTTACGCAGGGGACACCGGGGAGCTGTTTTTT,CASSYAGDTGELFF
-,TRBV10-3,-,TRBJ1-5,TGTGCCGCCGATTCGGGGGGTAGCAATCAGCCCCAGCATTTT,CAADSGGSNQPQHF
-,TRBV7-7,once,TRBJ2-5,TGTGCCAGCAGCCGAGGGAACCAAGAGACCCAGTACTTC,CASSRGNQETQYF
-,TRBV4-1,once,TRBJ1-3,TGCGCCAGCAGCCAAGAAAGGGGCACGATCGGAAACACCATATATTTT,CASSQERGTIGNTIYF
TRBD2,TRBV7-2,-,TRBJ2-1,TGTGCCAGCAGCGGACTAGCGGGAGGTATGAATGAGCAGTTCTTC,CASSGLAGGMNEQFF
-,TRBV29-1,-,TRBJ2-7,TGCAGCGTTAGTAGCTCCTACGAGCAGTACTTC,CSVSSSYEQYF